The 12 T cell receptor beta chains listed next were all sequenced from one sample in a study of regulatory T cells in long-lasting Graves disease. iRepertoire HTBI primers and Arm-PCR of CDR3 regions built TCR beta libraries. One entry per CDR3 protein results from TCRdb running MiXCR on the multiplex PCR reads. In the table there are over 350,000 distinct CDR3 sequences, 15% of which are singletons. Regarding time point: newly diagnosed GD, antithyroid drugs for less than 3 months. PBMCs provided the RNA from which the TCR library was made. The same data also went into a second study, on T cells in Graves' hyperthyroidism and ophthalmopathy.

The sequencing here drew on peripheral blood mononuclear cells (PBMCs), taken at new diagnosis, from a patient treated with antithyroid drugs. The receptors were gathered from a woman between 40 and 55 years old with Graves disease.

This chain uses TRBV5-1 with TRBJ2-1, with D possibly matching TRBD2 (5 bases). This CDR3 has 15 amino acids. V was trimmed by 1 base and J by 11 bases, leaving 19 bases between them. Germline V CDR1 and CDR2: SGHRS, YFSETQ. CDR3 protein: CASSLQVTTVGKQFF. The CDR3 DNA reads as TGCGCCAGCAGCTTGCAGGTGACTACGGTTGGTAAGCAGTTCTTC.

This clonotype showed up many times. The rearrangement links TRBV18 to TRBJ1-1; D remains ambiguous. Germline CDR1 KGHSH, CDR2 LQKENI. The CDR3 consists of 15 residues. Trimming removed 6 bases at V and 1 base at J, with 15 bases between. CDR3 residues: CASSPAETWNTEAFF. CDR3 sequence (DNA): TGTGCCAGCTCCCCCGCCGAAACCTGGAACACTGAAGCTTTCTTT.

V and J are TRBV28 and TRBJ1-4, with D perhaps TRBD1 (6 bases). The CDR3 has 15 residues. Germline V gene data show CDR1 as MDHEN and CDR2 as SYDVKM. Between the trimmed V and J ends, which lost 10 bases and 3 bases, there was a span of 18 bases. DNA of the CDR3: TGTGCCACCAAAGTTGGCGGACAGTCTAATGAAAAACTGTTTTTT. It encodes CATKVGGQSNEKLFF.

This chain links TRBV5-1 with TRBJ2-1; no clear D gene. V was cut by 2 bases and J by 8 bases, with 23 bases left in between. The CDR3 extends over 17 amino acids. Germline-derived CDR1 and CDR2 are SGHRS and YFSETQ. The CDR3 is CASSLPPPGLTAYEQFF. The CDR3 nucleotides read TGCGCCAGCAGCTTACCTCCTCCGGGCCTCACGGCCTATGAGCAGTTCTTC.

This clonotype was seen ten or more times. The chain uses TRBV28 and TRBJ2-6; D uncertain. The V and J ends lost 0 bases and 0 bases respectively, with 3 bases between them. Per the germline V gene, CDR1 is MDHEN and CDR2 is SYDVKM. The length of the CDR3 is 15 residues. DNA of the CDR3: TGTGCCAGCAGTTTATGGGGCTCTGGGGCCAACGTCCTGACTTTC. It encodes CASSLWGSGANVLTF.

This clonotype was counted between two and nine times. Possible read error: a much larger clone is one base away. The chain uses TRBV9 and TRBJ2-2; D not certain. The CDR3 has 15 amino acids. V lost 4 bases and J 3 bases, leaving 13 bases between the germline ends. Germline CDR1 is SGDLS and CDR2 is YYNGEE. CDR3 amino acids: CASSKGRRHTGELFF. CDR3 DNA: TGTGCCAGCAGCAAAGGCAGGAGACACACCGGGGAGCTGTTTTTT.

The chain recombines TRBV24-1 with TRBJ1-5, with a tentative D call TRBD1 (5 bases). V was trimmed by 10 bases and J by 3 bases, leaving 6 bases between them. Germline assignment: CDR1 KGHDR and CDR2 SFDVKD. CDR3 length: 11 amino acids. The CDR3 sequence: CATGPNQPQHF. CDR3 bases: TGTGCCACGGGACCCAATCAGCCCCAGCATTTT.

There are many counts of this clonotype. The J gene is TRBJ2-2, the V gene TRBV11-2; 9 bases are shared with TRBD1. The CDR3 has 16 amino acids. Trimming cost V 2 bases and J 5 bases; bases outside gene matches: 6. The V gene's germline CDR1 is SGHAT and CDR2 FQNNGV. Here the CDR3 DNA reads TGTGCCAGCAGCTTAAGAATGGGACAGGGAACCGGGGAGCTGTTTTTT. This codes for CASSLRMGQGTGELFF.

The chain carries TRBV20-1 and TRBJ2-1; 11 nucleotides line up with TRBD2. CDR1 is DFQATT and CDR2 is SNEGSKA in the germline V gene (reference sequence). V lost 6 bases and J lost 5; bases outside the gene matches: 6. This CDR3 comprises 14 residues. The CDR3 loop reads CSAQGLAENNEQFF. Here the CDR3 DNA reads TGCAGTGCCCAGGGACTAGCGGAGAACAATGAGCAGTTCTTC.

This clonotype was recorded at least ten times. The V and J genes are TRBV7-8 and TRBJ2-1; 7 bases line up with TRBD2. The CDR3 is made up of 17 amino acids. J gave up 0 bases and V 1 base, and 6 bases lay outside the gene matches. Per the germline V gene, CDR1 is SGHVS and CDR2 is FQNEAQ. The CDR3 region has the DNA TGTGCCAGCAGCTTAGACGGGAGGTCGAGCTCCTACAATGAGCAGTTCTTC. Translation gives CASSLDGRSSSYNEQFF.

The sample holds many counts of this clonotype. The chain employs TRBV20-1 and TRBJ2-7; D is undetermined. The ends were cut back, 4 bases at V and 3 bases at J, with 16 bases in the middle. The CDR3 extends over 14 amino acids. Germline V gene lookup returns CDR1 DFQATT and CDR2 SNEGSKA (reference sequence). CDR3 nucleotide sequence: TGCAGTGCTATTAGGGCCTACCATGGCTACGAGCAGTACTTC. This encodes CSAIRAYHGYEQYF.

At least ten counts were recorded for this clonotype. The chain employs TRBV6-1 and TRBJ1-4, with D maybe TRBD1 (5 bases). The CDR3 runs to 13 residues. Germline-derived CDR1 and CDR2 are MNHNS and SASEGT. Deletions cut 2 bases from V and 8 bases from J, with 9 bases between. CDR3 DNA sequence: TGTGCCAGCAGTGAACAGGGTAGGGAAAAACTGTTTTTT. Translated, it gives CASSEQGREKLFF.